This passage covers 14 T cell receptor beta chains from one sample sequenced in a study of blood T cell repertoires in COVID-19. Data came from immunoSEQ multiplex PCR; TCRdb stores just in-frame clones and leaves some out. The sample comprises about 100,000 clones, over 85% of which are singletons, and about 4% rests with the top ten. The sample taken for sequencing was peripheral blood. All receptors come from a human donor with COVID-19, enrolled during active disease. The donor label of this sample is uncertain.

This clone showed up just a few times. This chain uses TRBV10-3 with TRBJ2-7; no definite D call. Between the trimmed V and J ends, which lost 3 bases and 1 base, there was a span of 10 bases. Germline V lookup: CDR1 ENHRY, CDR2 SYGVKD. This CDR3 comprises 14 residues. The CDR3 region is CAISELTNSYEQYF. The CDR3, as DNA: TGTGCCATCAGTGAATTAACTAATTCCTACGAGCAGTACTTC.

The chain combines TRBV11-1 with TRBJ2-7, with 9 bases fitting TRBD1. V was pared by 8 bases and J by 5 bases, with 7 bases of the junction left unmatched. Germline CDR1 and CDR2: SGHAT and FQDESV (reference sequence). CDR3 size: 13 residues. CDR3 region: CASGRDRGNEQYF. The CDR3 DNA is TGTGCCAGCGGCCGCGACAGGGGGAACGAGCAGTACTTC. Looking up the rest from reference TRBV11-1 and TRBJ2-7 gives the full variable domain: EAEVAQSPRYKITEKSQAVAFWCDPISGHATLYWYRQILGQGPELLVQFQDESVVDDSQLPKDRFSAERLKGVDSTLKIQPAELGDSAMYLCASGRDRGNEQYFGPGTRLTVT.

V is TRBV5-1 and J is TRBJ2-5; 9 positions match TRBD2. Germline CDR1 reads SGHRS; CDR2 reads YFSETQ. The V segment lost 7 bases and the J segment 4 bases; nucleotides outside the gene matches: 5. The CDR3 has 13 residues. The CDR3 DNA reads as TGCGCCAGCGGCGGGGGGGCATTAGAGACCCAGTACTTC. Amino acids: CASGGGALETQYF.

This clone was seen only a few times. This chain joins TRBV5-4 and TRBJ1-2; 7 bases map to TRBD1. The germline CDR1 and CDR2 sequences are SGHNT and YYREEE (reference sequence). This CDR3 contains 13 residues. J lost 8 bases, V lost 3 bases, and 7 bases had no gene match. CDR3: CASSSGTDRGYTF. DNA for the CDR3: TGTGCCAGCAGCTCAGGGACAGACCGGGGCTACACCTTC.

CDR3 sequence reads: CATSLRGNIQEKLFF. The CDR3 region has the DNA TGTGCCACCAGCCTAAGGGGGAACATACAGGAAAAACTGTTTTTT. V gene TRBV15 combines with J gene TRBJ1-4; D may be TRBD1 (6 bases). CDR1 is LNHNV and CDR2 is YYDKDF in the germline V gene (reference sequence). This CDR3 comprises 15 residues. Trimming took 5 bases from V and 8 from J, leaving 18 bases between them. Full variable domain (rest looked up from reference TRBV15 and TRBJ1-4): DAMVIQNPRYQVTQFGKPVTLSCSQTLNHNVMYWYQQKSSQAPKLLFHYYDKDFNNEADTPDNFQSRRPNTSFCFLDIRSPGLGDTAMYLCATSLRGNIQEKLFFGSGTQLSVL.

The chain recombines TRBV19 with TRBJ1-2; 10 bases are shared with TRBD1. The germline gives CDR1 LNHDA, CDR2 SQIVND (reference sequence). The V gene end was trimmed by 5 bases and the J gene end by 7 bases; junction bases not matched to a gene: 10. The length of the CDR3 is 15 residues. In DNA form, the CDR3 reads TGTGCCAGTAGTTACCGGGACAGGGGCACGGGTGGCTACACCTTC. Its protein product is CASSYRDRGTGGYTF.

This clone was seen a handful of times. Given a much more abundant clone one base away, this may be a read error. The same CDR3 is also encoded by other DNA sequences in this sample. This rearrangement joins TRBV13 to TRBJ1-1; 11 bases are shared with TRBD1. The germline CDR1 and CDR2 sequences are PRHDT and FYEKMQ (reference sequence). CDR3 length: 15 residues. The CDR3 region has the DNA TGTGCCCGCAGCTTAGGGGGACAGGGGGGGACTGAAGCTTTCTTT. Translating it yields CARSLGGQGGTEAFF.

This CDR3 reads CASSEQGADYGYTF. Here the CDR3 DNA reads TGTGCCAGCAGTGAACAGGGGGCTGACTATGGCTACACCTTC. The chain employs TRBV2 and TRBJ1-2; 8 bases line up with TRBD1. V shed 2 bases, J shed 3 bases, and the junction held 2 bases outside the gene matches. This CDR3 is 14 amino acids long. The germline V gene encodes CDR1 SNHLY and CDR2 FYNNEI.

J is TRBJ2-5 and V is TRBV7-2; D is undetermined. Per the germline V gene, CDR1 is SGHTA and CDR2 is FQGNSA. There are 19 residues in the CDR3. Trimming left V 0 bases short and J 7 bases short, with 27 bases between. CDR3 loop: CASSLALGRSEPLKVTQYF. Written as DNA, the CDR3 is TGTGCCAGCAGCTTAGCCCTAGGCCGGAGCGAACCACTAAAAGTGACCCAGTACTTC. Drawing the rest from reference TRBV7-2 and TRBJ2-5, the complete variable domain is GAGVSQSPSNKVTEKGKDVELRCDPISGHTALYWYRQSLGQGLEFLIYFQGNSAPDKSGLPSDRFSAERTGGSVSTLTIQRTQQEDSAVYLCASSLALGRSEPLKVTQYFGPGTRLLVL.

The V and J genes are TRBV28 and TRBJ2-7; D gene unclear. Germline V CDR1 and CDR2: MDHEN, SYDVKM. With 1 base removed from V and 2 bases from J, the gap between germline ends came to 6 bases. The CDR3 loop spans 13 amino acids. The CDR3 DNA is TGTGCCAGCAGTTTATTTGGCCCCTACGAGCAGTACTTC. Encoded protein: CASSLFGPYEQYF.

The rearrangement links TRBV7-9 to TRBJ1-1; D is possibly TRBD1 (6 bases). Germline loops: CDR1 SEHNR, CDR2 FQNEAQ (reference sequence). The CDR3 runs 16 residues. The V end lost 5 bases, the J end lost 2 bases, and 18 bases lay between the germline ends. The CDR3 sequence is CASSRQSGGRNTEAFF. The DNA for the CDR3 is TGTGCCAGCAGCCGTCAGTCGGGGGGCAGAAACACTGAAGCTTTCTTT.

This clone was counted a single time. The chain is built from TRBV6-5 and TRBJ1-2; 9 nucleotides agree with TRBD1. This CDR3 contains 13 residues. Germline lookup yields CDR1 MNHEY and CDR2 SVGAGI. V shed 6 bases and J 6 bases; nucleotides not matched to a gene: 5. The CDR3 sequence is CASRSTGGDGYTF. The CDR3 DNA reads as TGTGCCAGCAGGTCTACAGGGGGCGATGGCTACACCTTC.

This clone has just one count. The V and J genes are TRBV18 and TRBJ1-2, with D possibly TRBD1 on 6 matching bases. CDR1 KGHSH and CDR2 LQKENI come from the germline V gene. V was trimmed by 4 bases and J by 8 bases, leaving 17 bases between them. This CDR3 region has 14 residues. CDR3 nucleotides: TGTGCCAGCTCACACAGGGAATTGGCGGCAGGCTACACCTTC. It translates to CASSHRELAAGYTF.

The V and J genes are TRBV6-5 and TRBJ1-4; the match to TRBD1 covers 9 bases. CDR1 is MNHEY, CDR2 SVGAGI, per germline. Trimming at V came to 5 bases and at J to 6 bases, leaving 7 bases not matched to a gene. There are 15 residues in the CDR3. CDR3 sequence: CASSQQTGGHEKLFF. The CDR3, as DNA: TGTGCCAGCAGTCAACAGACAGGGGGACATGAAAAACTGTTTTTT.